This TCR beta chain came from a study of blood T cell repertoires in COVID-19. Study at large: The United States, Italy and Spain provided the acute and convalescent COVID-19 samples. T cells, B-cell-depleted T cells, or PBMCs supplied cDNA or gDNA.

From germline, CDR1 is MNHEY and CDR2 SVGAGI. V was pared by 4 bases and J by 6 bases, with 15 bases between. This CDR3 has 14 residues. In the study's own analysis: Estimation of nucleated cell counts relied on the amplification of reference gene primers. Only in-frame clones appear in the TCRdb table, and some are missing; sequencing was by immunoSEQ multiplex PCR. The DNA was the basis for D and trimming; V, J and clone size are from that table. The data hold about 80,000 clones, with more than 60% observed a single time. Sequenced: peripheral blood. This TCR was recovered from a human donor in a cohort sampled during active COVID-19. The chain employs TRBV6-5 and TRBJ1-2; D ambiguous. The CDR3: CASSSAGSHDGYTF. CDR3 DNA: TGTGCCAGCAGTTCCGCGGGGAGTCACGATGGCTACACCTTC.